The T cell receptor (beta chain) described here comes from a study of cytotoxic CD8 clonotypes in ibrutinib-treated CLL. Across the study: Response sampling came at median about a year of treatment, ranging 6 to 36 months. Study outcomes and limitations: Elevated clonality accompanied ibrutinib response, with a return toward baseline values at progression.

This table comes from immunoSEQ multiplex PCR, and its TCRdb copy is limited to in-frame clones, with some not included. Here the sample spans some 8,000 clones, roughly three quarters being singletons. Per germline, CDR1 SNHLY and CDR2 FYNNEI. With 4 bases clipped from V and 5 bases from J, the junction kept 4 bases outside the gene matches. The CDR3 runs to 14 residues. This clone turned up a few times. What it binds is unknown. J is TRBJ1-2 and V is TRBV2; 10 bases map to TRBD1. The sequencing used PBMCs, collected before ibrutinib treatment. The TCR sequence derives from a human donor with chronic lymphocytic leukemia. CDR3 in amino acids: CASSATGGGYGYTF. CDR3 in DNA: TGTGCCAGCAGTGCGACAGGGGGCGGTTATGGCTACACCTTC.